The sequence of this TCR beta chain was determined in a study of T cells in Graves' hyperthyroidism and ophthalmopathy. Study-wide findings and caveats: In simple terms, a model built on 13 V-J features told ophthalmopathy apart from stable hyperthyroidism. Most thyroid-expanded clonotypes above 0.001 were also found in blood.

Amplification of TCR beta CDR3 regions was performed using RNA transcripts as template. A first-round RT-PCR of the TCR CDR3 used the HTBI primer set. TCRdb called the multiplex PCR reads again in MiXCR, with one record for every CDR3 protein. Of hundreds of thousands of distinct CDR3 sequences in the sample, 16% were seen once. Concerning this clonotype itself: The target antigen is unknown.

This clonotype was obtained from a woman in her forties with Graves' ophthalmopathy. The sequenced sample consisted of blood.

The CDR3 nucleotides are TGCGCCAGCAGTGGGACAGGGAGCTCCTACGAGCAGTACTTC. As protein: CASSGTGSSYEQYF. J is TRBJ2-7 and V is TRBV10-2; 8 bases are a match to TRBD1. CDR3 length: 14 residues. Germline CDR1 is WSHSY and CDR2 is SAAADI. V was clipped by 4 bases and J by 0 bases; unmatched bases: 2.